The following is a TCR beta chain sequence with its context. Germline assignment: CDR1 SGHDT and CDR2 YYEEEE. V lost 4 bases to trimming and J lost 0 bases, with 17 bases between them. The CDR3 contains 16 residues. Clones were read by immunoSEQ multiplex PCR, and TCRdb kept only the in-frame ones, dropping some. The data hold about 49,000 clones, with about 95% observed a single time. As for time point: new active TB diagnosis, blood taken before or within 7 days of starting treatment. Patients were newly diagnosed, HIV-seronegative, and aged 18 or older. The record originates from a study of T cells in tuberculosis.

This TCR was sampled from an adult with tuberculosis. The sequencing used PBMCs, collected at tuberculosis diagnosis. The V gene is TRBV5-6, the J gene TRBJ2-7; TRBD2 is a possible D gene (6 bases). The CDR3 nucleotides are TGTGCCAGCAGCGACCTACGCGGGATAAGCTCCTACGAGCAGTACTTC. Translation gives CASSDLRGISSYEQYF.